This T cell receptor beta chain emerged from a study of blood T cell repertoires in COVID-19. Some clones are missing from TCRdb's copy, which holds only in-frame ones; the method was immunoSEQ multiplex PCR. The sample has fewer than 300,000 clones, over 75% seen once. The CDR3 is 15 amino acids. Trimming cost V 2 bases and J 8 bases, with 17 bases left between them. Germline values: CDR1 SGHTS, CDR2 YDEGEE. Material for sequencing was PBMCs or T cells enriched from blood (not recorded which). The chain couples TRBV5-8 to TRBJ1-5; D gene ambiguous. This receptor was obtained from a woman in her twenties or thirties who had recovered from COVID-19. The CDR3 reads CASSFLKWWPKPQHF. The CDR3 DNA follows: TGTGCCAGCAGCTTTCTTAAGTGGTGGCCAAAGCCCCAGCATTTT.